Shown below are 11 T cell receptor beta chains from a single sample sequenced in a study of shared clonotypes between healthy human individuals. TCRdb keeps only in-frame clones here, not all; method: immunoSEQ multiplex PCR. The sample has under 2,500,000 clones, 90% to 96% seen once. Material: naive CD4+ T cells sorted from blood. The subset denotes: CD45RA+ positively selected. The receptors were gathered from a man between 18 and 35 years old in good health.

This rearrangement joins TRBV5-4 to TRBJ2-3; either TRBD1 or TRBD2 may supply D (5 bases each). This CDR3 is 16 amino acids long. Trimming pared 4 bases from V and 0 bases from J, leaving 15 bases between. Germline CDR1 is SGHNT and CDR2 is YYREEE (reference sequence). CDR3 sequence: CASSLYVGGSTDTQYF. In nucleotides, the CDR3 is TGTGCCAGCAGCCTTTATGTTGGGGGTAGCACAGATACGCAGTATTTT.

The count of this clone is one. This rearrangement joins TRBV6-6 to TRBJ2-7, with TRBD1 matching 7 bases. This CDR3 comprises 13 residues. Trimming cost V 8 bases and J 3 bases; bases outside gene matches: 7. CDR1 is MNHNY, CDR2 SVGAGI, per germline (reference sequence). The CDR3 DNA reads TGTGCCAGCCTGGGGACAGCCAACTACGAGCAGTACTTC. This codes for CASLGTANYEQYF.

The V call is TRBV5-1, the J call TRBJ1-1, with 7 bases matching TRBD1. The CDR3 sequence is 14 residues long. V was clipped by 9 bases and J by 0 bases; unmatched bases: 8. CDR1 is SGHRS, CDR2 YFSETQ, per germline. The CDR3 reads CATRDSPMNTEAFF. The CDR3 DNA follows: TGCGCCACTCGGGACAGTCCGATGAACACTGAAGCTTTCTTT.

CDR3 region: CASSSDGGYEQYF. CDR3 DNA: TGTGCCAGCAGCTCGGACGGAGGCTACGAGCAGTACTTC. This chain uses TRBV7-2 with TRBJ2-7, with a possible D match to TRBD2 (5 bases). Looked up from germline, CDR1 is SGHTA and CDR2 is FQGNSA. This CDR3 comprises 13 residues. Trimming removed 4 bases from V and 3 bases from J, with 10 bases in between.

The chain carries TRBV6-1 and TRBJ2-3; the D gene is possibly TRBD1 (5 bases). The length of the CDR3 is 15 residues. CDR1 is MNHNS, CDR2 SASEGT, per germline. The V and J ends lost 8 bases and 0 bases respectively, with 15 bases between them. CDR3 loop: CASGRVVGSTDTQYF. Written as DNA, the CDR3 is TGTGCCAGCGGCAGGGTGGTGGGTAGCACAGATACGCAGTATTTT.

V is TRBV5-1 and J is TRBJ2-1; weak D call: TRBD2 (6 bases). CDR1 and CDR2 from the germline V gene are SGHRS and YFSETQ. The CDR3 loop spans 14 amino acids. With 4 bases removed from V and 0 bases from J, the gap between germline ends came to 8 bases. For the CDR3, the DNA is TGCGCCAGCAGCCGAGCGGGCTCCTACAATGAGCAGTTCTTC. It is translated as CASSRAGSYNEQFF. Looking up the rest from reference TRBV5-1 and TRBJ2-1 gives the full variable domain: KAGVTQTPRYLIKTRGQQVTLSCSPISGHRSVSWYQQTPGQGLQFLFEYFSETQRNKGNFPGRFSGRQFSNSRSEMNVSTLELGDSALYLCASSRAGSYNEQFFGPGTRLTVL.

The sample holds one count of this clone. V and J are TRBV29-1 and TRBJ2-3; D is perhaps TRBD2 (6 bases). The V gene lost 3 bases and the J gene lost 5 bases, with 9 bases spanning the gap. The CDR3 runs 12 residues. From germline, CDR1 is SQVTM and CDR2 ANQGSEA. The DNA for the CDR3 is TGCAGCGTTGACAGCGGGCGAGATACGCAGTATTTT. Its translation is CSVDSGRDTQYF.

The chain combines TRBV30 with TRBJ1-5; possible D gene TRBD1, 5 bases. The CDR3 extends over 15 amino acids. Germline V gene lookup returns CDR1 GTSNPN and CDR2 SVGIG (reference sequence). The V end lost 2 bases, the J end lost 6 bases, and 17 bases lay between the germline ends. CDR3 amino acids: CAWSTGLAISQPQHF. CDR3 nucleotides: TGTGCCTGGAGTACAGGACTGGCCATTTCTCAGCCCCAGCATTTT.

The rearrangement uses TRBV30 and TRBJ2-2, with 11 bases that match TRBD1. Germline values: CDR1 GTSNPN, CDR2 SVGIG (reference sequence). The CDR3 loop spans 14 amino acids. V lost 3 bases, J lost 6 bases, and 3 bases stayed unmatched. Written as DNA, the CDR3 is TGTGCCTGGAGCAGGACAGGGGGCCCCGGGGAGCTGTTTTTT. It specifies CAWSRTGGPGELFF.

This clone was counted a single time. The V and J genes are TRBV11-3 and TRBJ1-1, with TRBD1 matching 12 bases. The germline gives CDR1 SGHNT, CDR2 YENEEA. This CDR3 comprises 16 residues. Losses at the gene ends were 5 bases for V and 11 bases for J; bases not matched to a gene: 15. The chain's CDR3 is CASSPGTGGPGFGAFF. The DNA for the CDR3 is TGTGCCAGCAGCCCGGGGACAGGGGGCCCTGGTTTTGGCGCTTTCTTT.

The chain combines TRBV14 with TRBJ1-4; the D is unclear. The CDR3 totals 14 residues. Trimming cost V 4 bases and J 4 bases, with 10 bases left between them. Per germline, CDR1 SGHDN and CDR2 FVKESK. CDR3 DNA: TGTGCCAGCAGCCCGACAAGGATTAATGAAAAACTGTTTTTT. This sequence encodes CASSPTRINEKLFF.